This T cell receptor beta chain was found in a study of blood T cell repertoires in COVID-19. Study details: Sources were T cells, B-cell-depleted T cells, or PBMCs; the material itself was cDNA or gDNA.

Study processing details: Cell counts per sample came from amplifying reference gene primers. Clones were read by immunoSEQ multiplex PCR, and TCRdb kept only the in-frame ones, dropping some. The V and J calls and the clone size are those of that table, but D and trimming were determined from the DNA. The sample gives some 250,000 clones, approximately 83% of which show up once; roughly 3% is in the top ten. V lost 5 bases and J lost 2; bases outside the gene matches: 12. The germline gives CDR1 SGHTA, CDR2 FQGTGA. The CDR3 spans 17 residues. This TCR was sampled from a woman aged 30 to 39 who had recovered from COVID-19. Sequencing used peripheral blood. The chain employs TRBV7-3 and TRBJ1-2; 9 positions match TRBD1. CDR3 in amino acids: CASSPVGGTGMNYGYTF. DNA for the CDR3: TGTGCCAGCAGCCCGGTGGGGGGGACAGGGATGAACTATGGCTACACCTTC.